The clone carrying this T cell receptor (beta chain) was recorded a few times. The antigen is undetermined. Regarding donors, all were healthy bone marrow donors. This CDR3 is 14 amino acids long. In germline, CDR1 is SGHDN, CDR2 FVKESK. Trimming took 5 bases from V and 8 from J, leaving 18 bases between them. The entry originates in a study of cytomegalovirus exposure and HLA in healthy donors. Study details: HLA-typed donors contributed 80 million to 85 million unique TCRs, which were held in an early data release.

This PCR relied on a set of 60 Vbeta primers and 13 Jbeta primers. Assay used: immunoSEQ multiplex PCR; TCRdb lists only in-frame clones, some missing. There are about 120,000 clones in the sample; 65% to 80% occur only once, and around 3.5% lies in the top ten. General study points: The CMV antigen specificity of a few CMV-associated chains was confirmed through in vitro analysis. Reports indicate that TCR beta sequences accurately predicted the HLA-A and HLA-B alleles of most subjects.

The sample comprised PBMCs. The rearrangement links TRBV14 to TRBJ1-2; the D is unclear. This clonotype originated in a man younger than 45 in good health and CMV-seronegative. Here the CDR3 reads CASSLKMDSTGYTF. The DNA of the CDR3 is TGTGCCAGCAGCTTGAAAATGGACTCTACGGGCTACACCTTC.